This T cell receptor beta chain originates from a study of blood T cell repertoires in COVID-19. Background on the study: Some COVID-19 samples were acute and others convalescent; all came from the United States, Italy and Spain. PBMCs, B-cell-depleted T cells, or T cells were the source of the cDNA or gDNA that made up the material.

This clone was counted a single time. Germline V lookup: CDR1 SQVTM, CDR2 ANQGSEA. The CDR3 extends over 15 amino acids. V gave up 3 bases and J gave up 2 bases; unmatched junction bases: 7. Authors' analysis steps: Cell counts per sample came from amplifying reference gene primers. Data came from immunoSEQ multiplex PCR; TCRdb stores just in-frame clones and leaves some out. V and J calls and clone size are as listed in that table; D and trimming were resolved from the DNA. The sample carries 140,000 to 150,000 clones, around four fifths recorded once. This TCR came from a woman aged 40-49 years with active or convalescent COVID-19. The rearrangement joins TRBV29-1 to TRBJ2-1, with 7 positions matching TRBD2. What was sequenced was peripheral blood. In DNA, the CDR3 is TGCAGCGTTGAGGGGGGGGGTATCCCCTACAATGAGCAGTTCTTC. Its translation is CSVEGGGIPYNEQFF.